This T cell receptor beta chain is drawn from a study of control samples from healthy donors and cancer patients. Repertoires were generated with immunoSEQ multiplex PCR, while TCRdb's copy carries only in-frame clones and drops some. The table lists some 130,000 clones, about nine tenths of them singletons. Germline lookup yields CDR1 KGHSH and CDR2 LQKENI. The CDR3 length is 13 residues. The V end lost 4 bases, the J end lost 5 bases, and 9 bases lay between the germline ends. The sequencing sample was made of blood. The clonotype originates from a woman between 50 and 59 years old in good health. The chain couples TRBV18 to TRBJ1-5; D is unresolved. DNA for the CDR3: TGTGCCAGCTCACGGAACGGGGATCAGCCCCAGCATTTT. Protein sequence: CASSRNGDQPQHF.